This T cell receptor (beta chain) appears in the sequencing data of a study of cytomegalovirus exposure and HLA in healthy donors. Across the study: Across some 400 genotyped donors, approximately 81% landed in the Caucasian-associated ancestry cluster.

Concerning this clone itself: Its antigen is undetermined.

Study outcomes and limitations: It was taken for granted in presence/absence analyses that sequencing depth across donors was roughly uniform.

J lost 2 bases, V lost 5 bases, and 3 bases had no gene match. Germline values: CDR1 MNHEY, CDR2 SVGAGI. The CDR3 has 14 residues. Primers: 60 Vbeta forward and 13 Jbeta reverse. Produced via immunoSEQ multiplex PCR; TCRdb's table is partial and in-frame only. This sample has 150,000 to 200,000 clones, with around 76% found just once. The source of this sequence is a man between 25 and 39 years old in good health and CMV-seronegative. The chain links TRBV6-5 to TRBJ2-7; 10 positions agree with TRBD2. Material for sequencing was PBMCs. This CDR3 reads CASSGLADAYEQYF. CDR3 bases: TGTGCCAGCAGTGGACTAGCGGACGCCTACGAGCAGTACTTC.